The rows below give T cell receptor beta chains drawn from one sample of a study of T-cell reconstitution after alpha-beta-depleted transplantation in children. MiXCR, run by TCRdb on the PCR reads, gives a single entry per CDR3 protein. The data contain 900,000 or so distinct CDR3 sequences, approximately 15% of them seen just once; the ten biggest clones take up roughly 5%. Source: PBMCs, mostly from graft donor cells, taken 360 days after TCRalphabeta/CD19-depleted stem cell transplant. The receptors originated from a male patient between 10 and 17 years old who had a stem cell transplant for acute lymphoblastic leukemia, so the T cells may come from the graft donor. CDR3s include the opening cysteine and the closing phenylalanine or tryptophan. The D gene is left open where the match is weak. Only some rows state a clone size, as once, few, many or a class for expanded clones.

CDR3nt: TGTGCCAGCAGTGACAGCGGTGTTAGCGGGAGTTCTTACAATGAGCAGTTCTTC; CDR3aa: CASSDSGVSGSSYNEQFF; d_gene: TRBD2; abundance: .; j_gene: TRBJ2-1; v_gene: TRBV25-1
CDR3nt: TGTACCAGCAGTTTCCGCGGGATTTACCTAAGAGGGAGCACAGATACGCAGTATTTT; CDR3aa: CTSSFRGIYLRGSTDTQYF; d_gene: .; abundance: .; j_gene: TRBJ2-3; v_gene: TRBV6-4
CDR3nt: TGCGCCAGCAGCTGGACTACTAGCGGCCAAGAGACCCAGTACTTC; CDR3aa: CASSWTTSGQETQYF; d_gene: TRBD2; abundance: few; j_gene: TRBJ2-5; v_gene: TRBV5-1
CDR3nt: TGCAGCGTTGCCCGGGGAAGGGAAAAACTGTTTTTT; CDR3aa: CSVARGREKLFF; d_gene: .; abundance: .; j_gene: TRBJ1-4; v_gene: TRBV29-1
CDR3nt: TGTGCCAGCAGCTTGGCCCAGACGTTCAGACCGTCCTACGAGCAGTACTTC; CDR3aa: CASSLAQTFRPSYEQYF; d_gene: .; abundance: .; j_gene: TRBJ2-7; v_gene: TRBV5-5
CDR3nt: TGTGCCAGCAGCCAACAACCTAGCAGCTACGAGCAGTACTTC; CDR3aa: CASSQQPSSYEQYF; d_gene: .; abundance: .; j_gene: TRBJ2-7; v_gene: TRBV3-1
CDR3nt: TGCGCCAGCAGCTTGCTGGGGTTGGAGCAGCCCCAGCATTTT; CDR3aa: CASSLLGLEQPQHF; d_gene: .; abundance: .; j_gene: TRBJ1-5; v_gene: TRBV5-1
CDR3nt: TGTGCCAGCAGTTTACGTCGGTTAACCCTAGGGGTTTACGATGAGCAGTTCTTC; CDR3aa: CASSLRRLTLGVYDEQFF; d_gene: .; abundance: .; j_gene: TRBJ2-1; v_gene: TRBV12-3/TRBV12-4
CDR3nt: TGTGCCAGCAGCTTAACATACTTACAGGGTGGCTATGGCTACACCTTC; CDR3aa: CASSLTYLQGGYGYTF; d_gene: .; abundance: .; j_gene: TRBJ1-2; v_gene: TRBV7-3
CDR3nt: TGTGCCAGCTCGGCAGTGGGAGAGACCCAGTACTTC; CDR3aa: CASSAVGETQYF; d_gene: .; abundance: .; j_gene: TRBJ2-5; v_gene: TRBV18
CDR3nt: TGCGCCAGCACCTCTGGGGGGAAGAATGAAAAACTGTTTTTT; CDR3aa: CASTSGGKNEKLFF; d_gene: .; abundance: .; j_gene: TRBJ1-4; v_gene: TRBV5-1
CDR3nt: TGCGCCAGCATCCCACGCCCCTATAGCGGGGTACCCTACGAGCAGTACTTC; CDR3aa: CASIPRPYSGVPYEQYF; d_gene: TRBD2; abundance: few; j_gene: TRBJ2-7; v_gene: TRBV5-1
CDR3nt: TGTGCCAGCAGTTTAGCGGCGTCCATGCCTGGGGGCCCCCAGCATTTT; CDR3aa: CASSLAASMPGGPQHF; d_gene: .; abundance: .; j_gene: TRBJ1-5; v_gene: TRBV12-3/TRBV12-4
CDR3nt: TGTGCCAGCACCAACCAAGGGTTGGAGACCCAGTACTTC; CDR3aa: CASTNQGLETQYF; d_gene: .; abundance: many; j_gene: TRBJ2-5; v_gene: TRBV12-3/TRBV12-4
CDR3nt: TGCGCCAGCAGCCCGGGGTTGGGCGATGAAAGGGACGAGCAGTACTTC; CDR3aa: CASSPGLGDERDEQYF; d_gene: .; abundance: .; j_gene: TRBJ2-7; v_gene: TRBV5-1
CDR3nt: TGCAGCGTCCGGACAGGGGGCGAAGAGACCCAGTACTTC; CDR3aa: CSVRTGGEETQYF; d_gene: TRBD1; abundance: many; j_gene: TRBJ2-5; v_gene: TRBV29-1
CDR3nt: TGTGCCAGCAGCGTCCGGTTGGAACCTCCCCCCTCTGGGGCCAACGTCCTGACTTTC; CDR3aa: CASSVRLEPPPSGANVLTF; d_gene: .; abundance: .; j_gene: TRBJ2-6; v_gene: TRBV9